This T cell receptor beta chain was identified in a study of blood T cell repertoires in COVID-19. Looking at the study overall: From T cells, B-cell-depleted T cells, or PBMCs came the material, which was cDNA or gDNA.

Repertoires were generated with immunoSEQ multiplex PCR, while TCRdb's copy carries only in-frame clones and drops some. The sample holds 100,000 or so clones; 80% to 90% are singletons and the top ten take roughly 2.5%. Trimming stripped 2 bases from V and 4 bases from J, with 10 bases between. There are 13 residues in the CDR3. Germline assignment: CDR1 SQVTM and CDR2 ANQGSEA. The sequence was obtained from a woman aged 45-65 years who had recovered from COVID-19. The material sequenced was PBMCs or T cells enriched from blood (not recorded which). The chain joins TRBV29-1 to TRBJ2-3; TRBD2 is a possible D gene (6 bases). The DNA for the CDR3 is TGCAGCGTTGAACTAGCGTTCGCAGATACGCAGTATTTT. This encodes CSVELAFADTQYF.